Presented here are 25 T cell receptor beta chains from one specimen sequenced in a study of blood T cell repertoires in COVID-19. The method was immunoSEQ multiplex PCR; TCRdb's version includes in-frame clones alone and lacks a portion of them. The sample has 150,000 to 200,000 clones, around four fifths seen once. Sequencing was performed on PBMCs or T cells enriched from blood (not recorded which). All receptors come from an older man who had been exposed to COVID-19.

The CDR3 loop reads CASSLGAGGGEKLFF. The CDR3 coding sequence is TGTGCCAGCAGCCTAGGGGCGGGCGGAGGAGAAAAACTGTTTTTT. The chain has TRBV7-8 and TRBJ1-4; D is possibly TRBD1 (5 bases). Germline assignment: CDR1 SGHVS and CDR2 FQNEAQ. Trimming pared 5 bases from V and 8 bases from J, leaving 18 bases between. The CDR3 length is 15 residues.

The chain combines TRBV10-2 with TRBJ2-2; TRBD2 agrees at 11 bases. CDR3 length equals 15 residues. Germline CDR1 and CDR2: WSHSY and SAAADI. The V and J ends lost 4 bases and 3 bases, in that order; junction bases with no gene match: 1. CDR3 in DNA: TGCGCCAGCAGTGTACTAGCGGGAGACACCGGGGAGCTGTTTTTT. Translation gives CASSVLAGDTGELFF.

The J gene is TRBJ2-7, the V gene TRBV7-2; TRBD2 is a possible D gene (6 bases). This CDR3 contains 15 residues. The V gene lost 4 bases and the J gene lost 2 bases, with 15 bases spanning the gap. Germline CDR1 SGHTA, CDR2 FQGNSA. CDR3 sequence: CASSSLRGRTYEQYF. The CDR3 nucleotides read TGTGCCAGCAGCTCACTGCGGGGTAGGACCTACGAGCAGTACTTC.

This clone was picked up a small number of times. J is TRBJ1-1 and V is TRBV24-1, with no clear D. CDR1 is KGHDR and CDR2 is SFDVKD in the germline V gene. Trimming took off 1 base at V and 7 bases at J, with 6 bases between the two ends. This CDR3 contains 12 residues. The CDR3 DNA is TGTGCCACCAGTGATTTTACCGGTGAAGCTTTCTTT. Its translation is CATSDFTGEAFF.

The J gene is TRBJ1-1, the V gene TRBV19; 8 bases map to TRBD1. The CDR3 runs to 13 residues. Germline CDR1 and CDR2: LNHDA and SQIVND (reference sequence). The ends lost 7 bases at V and 2 bases at J; junction bases unmatched: 3. CDR3: CASKDRGNTEAFF. The CDR3 region has the DNA TGTGCCAGTAAAGACAGGGGCAACACTGAAGCTTTCTTT.

J is TRBJ2-5 and V is TRBV27; a possible D gene is TRBD1 (7 bases). The V gene lost 2 bases and the J gene lost 4 bases, with 20 bases spanning the gap. Germline V gene data show CDR1 as MNHEY and CDR2 as SMNVEV (reference sequence). The CDR3 has 17 amino acids. The CDR3 protein is CASSLRLGNRGGETQYF. The CDR3 DNA sequence: TGTGCCAGCAGTTTAAGGTTGGGGAACAGGGGAGGAGAGACCCAGTACTTC.

The V and J genes are TRBV3-1 (or the pseudogene TRBV3-2) and TRBJ1-5; weak D call: TRBD1 (5 bases). The CDR3 runs 18 residues. Germline assignment: CDR1 LGHDT and CDR2 YNNKEL (reference sequence). V lost 7 bases, J lost 0 bases, and 22 bases lay in between. The CDR3 protein is CASTSRQSCDYSNQPQHF. CDR3 bases: TGTGCCAGCACATCCCGACAGTCCTGCGATTATAGCAATCAGCCCCAGCATTTT.

The gene calls are TRBV5-8 and TRBJ1-1; perhaps TRBD1 as D (6 bases). Trimming took 2 bases from V and 1 from J, leaving 24 bases between them. The germline V gene encodes CDR1 SGHTS and CDR2 YDEGEE. The CDR3 is 19 residues long. The chain's CDR3 is CASSFSRPRGGYPNTEAFF. The CDR3 region has the DNA TGTGCCAGCAGCTTTTCACGACCGAGGGGGGGCTACCCGAACACTGAAGCTTTCTTT.

The chain carries TRBV3-1 (or the pseudogene TRBV3-2) and TRBJ1-4; TRBD1 aligns across 8 bases. After removal of 4 bases from V and 10 bases from J, the junction contained 8 bases not matched to a gene. The CDR3 runs to 14 residues. From germline, CDR1 is LGHDT and CDR2 YNNKEL (reference sequence). CDR3 sequence reads: CASSRGQGFGKLFF. As DNA, the CDR3 is TGTGCCAGCAGCCGTGGACAGGGTTTTGGAAAACTGTTTTTT.

The CDR3: CASLGDSYYGYTF. In DNA form, the CDR3 reads TGTGCCAGCCTTGGGGACAGTTATTATGGCTACACCTTC. This chain links TRBV6-5 with TRBJ1-2; 7 bases are shared with TRBD1. The germline CDR1 and CDR2 sequences are MNHEY and SVGAGI. There are 13 residues in the CDR3. Trimming cost V 8 bases and J 5 bases; bases outside gene matches: 8.

There are a few counts of this clone. This rearrangement joins TRBV7-9 to TRBJ2-2; D perhaps matches TRBD2 (5 bases). The CDR3 covers 15 residues. CDR1 is SEHNR, CDR2 FQNEAQ, per germline (reference sequence). The germline V and J ends were trimmed by 6 bases and 5 bases, with 16 bases remaining between them. Here the CDR3 DNA reads TGTGCCAGCAGTCCGGACTGGCTTGGGACCGGGGAGCTGTTTTTT. It codes for CASSPDWLGTGELFF.

The CDR3 is CASSINQGSNQPQHF. DNA of the CDR3: TGTGCCAGTAGTATCAATCAGGGAAGCAATCAGCCCCAGCATTTT. The chain employs TRBV19 and TRBJ1-5; TRBD1 might be the D (5 bases). V dropped 3 bases and J dropped 1 base, with 10 bases sitting between them. The CDR3 has 15 amino acids. Germline V lookup: CDR1 LNHDA, CDR2 SQIVND (reference sequence). Drawing the rest from reference TRBV19 and TRBJ1-5, the complete variable domain is DGGITQSPKYLFRKEGQNVTLSCEQNLNHDAMYWYRQDPGQGLRLIYYSQIVNDFQKGDIAEGYSVSREKKESFPLTVTSAQKNPTAFYLCASSINQGSNQPQHFGDGTRLSIL.

The CDR3 sequence is CASSLWTGRRNTEAFF. The DNA for the CDR3 is TGTGCCAGCAGTCTCTGGACAGGCCGGCGGAACACTGAAGCTTTCTTT. The chain recombines TRBV6-2 or TRBV6-3 with TRBJ1-1; 7 bases map to TRBD1. CDR3 length: 16 residues. Germline V gives CDR1 MNHEY, CDR2 SVGEGT. V trimming: 5 bases; J trimming: 1 base; junction bases outside the gene matches: 10.

The sample holds one count of this clone. The chain has TRBV7-9 and TRBJ2-3, with 11 bases fitting TRBD2. V trimming: 4 bases; J trimming: 1 base; junction bases outside the gene matches: 1. The CDR3 has 15 residues. Germline V gene sequence: CDR1 SEHNR, CDR2 FQNEAQ (reference sequence). This chain's CDR3 is CASSWGLAGTDTQYF. CDR3 DNA sequence: TGTGCCAGCAGCTGGGGACTAGCGGGCACAGATACGCAGTATTTT.

The chain couples TRBV19 to TRBJ1-1; D unclear. The length of the CDR3 is 15 residues. The germline V gene has CDR1 LNHDA and CDR2 SQIVND (reference sequence). V lost 3 bases and J 2 bases, leaving 13 bases between the germline ends. The CDR3 bases are TGTGCCAGTAGTATCCAAATAACAGTTAACACTGAAGCTTTCTTT. It yields the protein CASSIQITVNTEAFF. The full variable domain, in which reference TRBV19 and TRBJ1-1 provide the parts outside the CDR3, is DGGITQSPKYLFRKEGQNVTLSCEQNLNHDAMYWYRQDPGQGLRLIYYSQIVNDFQKGDIAEGYSVSREKKESFPLTVTSAQKNPTAFYLCASSIQITVNTEAFFGQGTRLTVV.

The CDR3 loop is CASRHLRDEKLFF. For the CDR3, the DNA is TGTGCCAGCAGACACCTTCGGGATGAAAAACTGTTTTTT. The V gene is TRBV12-3 or TRBV12-4, the J gene TRBJ1-4; no clear D. There are 13 residues in the CDR3. V was clipped by 6 bases and J by 6 bases, with 11 bases between them.

V gene TRBV10-3 combines with J gene TRBJ2-7; D is perhaps TRBD1 (6 bases). The CDR3 extends over 15 amino acids. The V gene's germline CDR1 is ENHRY and CDR2 SYGVKD. The germline V and J ends were trimmed by 5 bases and 3 bases, with 17 bases remaining between them. CDR3 in amino acids: CAISSGTEGGYEQYF. The CDR3 DNA follows: TGTGCCATCAGTTCCGGGACGGAAGGGGGCTACGAGCAGTACTTC.

This clone was found a few times. This sequence joins TRBV5-1 and TRBJ1-1, with TRBD1 matching over 10 bases. Trimming cost V 6 bases and J 3 bases; bases outside gene matches: 11. Germline values: CDR1 SGHRS, CDR2 YFSETQ. This CDR3 is built from 16 residues. The chain's CDR3 is CASTSGTGDGYTEAFF. CDR3 DNA: TGCGCCAGCACCAGCGGGACAGGGGATGGGTACACTGAAGCTTTCTTT.

Written as DNA, the CDR3 is TGTGCCAGCAGCGAGACAGGGGAATATGGCTACACCTTC. Residues: CASSETGEYGYTF. V and J are TRBV6-5 and TRBJ1-2, with 8 bases identical to TRBD1. Germline V gives CDR1 MNHEY, CDR2 SVGAGI. The ends lost 6 bases at V and 5 bases at J; junction bases unmatched: 5. The CDR3 contains 13 residues.

The J gene is TRBJ1-2, the V gene TRBV5-4; TRBD1 agrees at 7 bases. This CDR3 has 15 residues. From germline, CDR1 is SGHNT and CDR2 YYREEE (reference sequence). V shed 4 bases, J shed 0 bases, and the junction held 6 bases outside the gene matches. In DNA form, the CDR3 reads TGTGCCAGCAGCCGACAGGGAGTGGCTAACTATGGCTACACCTTC. Translation gives CASSRQGVANYGYTF.

The genes are TRBV7-9 and TRBJ2-2; D perhaps matches TRBD2 (7 bases). The CDR3 has 13 amino acids. The V end was cut by 6 bases, the J end by 10 bases, with 15 bases between. Looked up from germline, CDR1 is SEHNR and CDR2 is FQNEAQ (reference sequence). This chain's CDR3 is CASRPVGGEELFF. The CDR3 DNA is TGTGCCAGCAGACCAGTAGGGGGGGAGGAGCTGTTTTTT.

V and J are TRBV18 and TRBJ1-2; 8 bases line up with TRBD1. The CDR3 extends over 13 amino acids. Losses at the gene ends were 4 bases for V and 8 bases for J; bases not matched to a gene: 6. In germline, CDR1 is KGHSH, CDR2 LQKENI. The CDR3 spells CASSLLDRGGYTF. Here the CDR3 DNA reads TGTGCCAGCTCACTCTTAGACAGGGGCGGCTACACCTTC. The complete variable domain, with remaining parts taken from reference TRBV18 and TRBJ1-2, reads NAGVMQNPRHLVRRRGQEARLRCSPMKGHSHVYWYRQLPEEGLKFMVYLQKENIIDESGMPKERFSAEFPKEGPSILRIQQVVRGDSAAYFCASSLLDRGGYTFGSGTRLTVV.

This clone has a single count. The V gene is TRBV4-3, the J gene TRBJ2-5, with a tentative D call TRBD1 (6 bases). Germline V gene data show CDR1 as LGHNA and CDR2 as YSLEER. The CDR3 has 15 amino acids. Between the trimmed V and J ends, which lost 0 bases and 4 bases, there was a span of 12 bases. Here the CDR3 reads CASSQDWGRGETQYF. The DNA for the CDR3 is TGCGCCAGCAGCCAAGATTGGGGGCGCGGAGAGACCCAGTACTTC.

This clone has a single count. The V call is TRBV7-2, the J call TRBJ2-6; TRBD1 matches 7 bases. This CDR3 has 18 residues. J was trimmed by 1 base and V by 4 bases; bases with no gene match: 10. CDR1 is SGHTA and CDR2 is FQGNSA in the germline V gene. CDR3 residues: CASSSQAGGISGANVLTF. The CDR3 coding sequence is TGTGCCAGCAGCTCCCAGGCAGGGGGAATTTCTGGGGCCAACGTCCTGACTTTC.

V is TRBV6-5 and J is TRBJ1-6, with D perhaps matching TRBD1 (5 bases). V was trimmed by 0 bases and J by 8 bases, leaving 11 bases between them. This CDR3 is built from 15 residues. The germline V gene encodes CDR1 MNHEY and CDR2 SVGAGI. CDR3 in DNA: TGTGCCAGCAGTTACTCGATAGGGGAACATTCACCCCTCCACTTT. The encoded protein is CASSYSIGEHSPLHF.